Sequencing of this TCR beta chain was carried out in a study of vaccination and CD4 T cells after COVID-19. Across the whole study: Cells were stimulated with overlapping spike peptides from SARS-CoV-2, HCoV-NL63, HCoV-OC43 and HCoV-229E.

The Oncomine TCR Beta short-read assay generated sequence data from the DNA of cultured CD4+ T cells. MiXCR was run by TCRdb on the PCR reads, yielding one entry per CDR3 protein. The sample lists 14,000 to 15,000 distinct CDR3 sequences, about 45% seen once, with about 8% in the top ten. V was cut by 6 bases and J by 0 bases, with 15 bases left in between. The CDR3 extends over 15 amino acids. Germline V gene data show CDR1 as DFQATT and CDR2 as SNEGSKA (reference sequence). Comment on this clonotype: Its antigen remains unknown.

Treatment noted: approximately 10-day PBMC culture with coronavirus spike peptide pools or control peptides (ViraFEST assay). Each well held a few million PBMCs in IL-2 (roughly 10 IU/ml) medium with 10 ug/ml peptide pools. The sample consisted of CD4+ T cells from blood, cultured in vitro. This TCR was recovered from a human donor who had recovered from COVID-19. The chain is built from TRBV20-1 and TRBJ2-1; D possibly corresponds to TRBD1 (6 bases). The CDR3 DNA is TGCAGTGCCGATCAGGGGAGAAGCTCCTACAATGAGCAGTTCTTC. The encoded protein is CSADQGRSSYNEQFF.